These 10 T cell receptor beta chains were all obtained from the same sample, sequenced in a study of T cell changes during pregnancy in multiple sclerosis. Here immunoSEQ multiplex PCR was the method, and the copy in TCRdb shows in-frame clones only, minus some. The table shows some 120,000 clones, with approximately 90% occurring only once. Specimen: peripheral blood, collected in the third trimester of pregnancy. The receptor source for this set is a female donor with multiple sclerosis, enrolled in a pregnancy study.

The chain recombines TRBV6-1 with TRBJ2-4; no clear D. The CDR3 contains 11 residues. Trimming cost V 5 bases and J 6 bases, with 5 bases left between them. Per the germline V gene, CDR1 is MNHNS and CDR2 is SASEGT. CDR3 region: CASSSLNIQYF. CDR3 DNA sequence: TGTGCCAGCAGTTCCTTAAACATTCAGTACTTC.

The V and J genes are TRBV5-1 and TRBJ1-3; D remains ambiguous. V gave up 4 bases and J gave up 0 bases, with 11 bases separating them. This CDR3 is built from 15 residues. CDR1 is SGHRS and CDR2 is YFSETQ in the germline V gene. CDR3 DNA sequence: TGCGCCAGCAGCCCTACACAGAGCTCTGGAAACACCATATATTTT. Its translation: CASSPTQSSGNTIYF.

The chain joins TRBV28 to TRBJ2-5, with a tentative D call TRBD2 (6 bases). The CDR3 loop spans 14 amino acids. The germline CDR1 and CDR2 sequences are MDHEN and SYDVKM. V gave up 5 bases and J gave up 1 base, with 11 bases separating them. Here the CDR3 DNA reads TGTGCCAGCAGTGCTGGCGGGATCCAAGAGACCCAGTACTTC. Its protein is CASSAGGIQETQYF. The whole variable domain, remainder taken from reference TRBV28 and TRBJ2-5, is DVKVTQSSRYLVKRTGEKVFLECVQDMDHENMFWYRQDPGLGLRLIYFSYDVKMKEKGDIPEGYSVSREKKERFSLILESASTNQTSMYLCASSAGGIQETQYFGPGTRLLVL.

The chain recombines TRBV6-1 with TRBJ2-7, with 11 positions matching TRBD2. CDR3 length: 16 amino acids. Losses at the gene ends were 4 bases for V and 4 bases for J; bases not matched to a gene: 9. Germline lookup yields CDR1 MNHNS and CDR2 SASEGT. The CDR3 region is CASSVDSGRVAYEQYF. In DNA, the CDR3 is TGTGCCAGCAGTGTAGATAGCGGGAGGGTCGCTTACGAGCAGTACTTC.

The chain combines TRBV19 with TRBJ2-2, with TRBD1 identical over 12 bases. V dropped 4 bases and J dropped 2; count of bases not matched to a gene: 14. CDR3 length: 20 residues. Germline V lookup: CDR1 LNHDA, CDR2 SQIVND (reference sequence). The CDR3 DNA sequence: TGTGCCAGTAGTACCGGCTTCTCCGGGACAGGGGGCTCCAACACCGGGGAGCTGTTTTTT. Translated, it gives CASSTGFSGTGGSNTGELFF.

The chain couples TRBV4-2 to TRBJ1-2; D is ambiguous. V shed 4 bases and J shed 0 bases, with 3 bases lying between them. Germline assignment: CDR1 LGHNA and CDR2 YNFKEQ. The CDR3 has 12 amino acids. The CDR3 sequence is CASSLANYGYTF. In DNA form, the CDR3 reads TGTGCCAGCAGCCTCGCTAACTATGGCTACACCTTC.

The CDR3 DNA follows: TGTGCCAGCAGCTTGGCAGGGGGAAGTACTGAAGCTTTCTTT. It translates to CASSLAGGSTEAFF. The chain recombines TRBV7-3 with TRBJ1-1; 7 bases line up with TRBD1. The CDR3 is made up of 14 amino acids. V was pared by 3 bases and J by 5 bases, with 6 bases of the junction left unmatched. Germline V CDR1 and CDR2: SGHTA, FQGTGA.

The rearrangement links TRBV6-5 to TRBJ2-4; 8 bases are shared with TRBD1. Losses at the gene ends were 2 bases for V and 11 bases for J; bases not matched to a gene: 8. CDR1 MNHEY and CDR2 SVGAGI come from the germline V gene. The CDR3 contains 14 residues. The CDR3 DNA reads TGTGCCAGCAGTTACGACAGGGGAGGTAGGCTTCAGTACTTC. It is translated as CASSYDRGGRLQYF.

The rearrangement joins TRBV6-1 to TRBJ1-4; a weak D match, TRBD1 (6 bases). The CDR3 consists of 13 residues. Trimming cost V 8 bases and J 7 bases, with 14 bases left between them. CDR1 and CDR2 (germline): MNHNS, SASEGT. The DNA of the CDR3 is TGTGCCAGCCGGACAGCGGCCCGTGAAAAACTGTTTTTT. This gives the protein CASRTAAREKLFF.

This rearrangement joins TRBV5-6 to TRBJ2-5, with 10 bases lining up with TRBD1. CDR3 length: 16 residues. The V gene's germline CDR1 is SGHDT and CDR2 YYEEEE. Unmatched junction bases numbered 11, after V lost 4 bases and J lost 5 bases. The CDR3 DNA is TGTGCCAGCAGCCTTCGACAGGGGGCGCTTCGGGAGACCCAGTACTTC. This translates into CASSLRQGALRETQYF. Full variable domain (missing parts from reference TRBV5-6 and TRBJ2-5): DAGVTQSPTHLIKTRGQQVTLRCSPKSGHDTVSWYQQALGQGPQFIFQYYEEEERQRGNFPDRFSGHQFPNYSSELNVNALLLGDSALYLCASSLRQGALRETQYFGPGTRLLVL.